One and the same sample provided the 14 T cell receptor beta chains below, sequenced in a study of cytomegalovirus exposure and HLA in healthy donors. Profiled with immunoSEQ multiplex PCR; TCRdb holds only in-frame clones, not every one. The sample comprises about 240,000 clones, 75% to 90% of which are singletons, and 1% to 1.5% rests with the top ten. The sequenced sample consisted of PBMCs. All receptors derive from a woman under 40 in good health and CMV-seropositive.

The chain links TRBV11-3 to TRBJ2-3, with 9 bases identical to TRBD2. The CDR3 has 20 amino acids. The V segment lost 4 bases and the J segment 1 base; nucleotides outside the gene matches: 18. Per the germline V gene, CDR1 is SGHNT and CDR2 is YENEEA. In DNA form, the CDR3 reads TGTGCCAGCAGCTCATTGGACAGAATTAGCGGGAGATGGGGCACAGATACGCAGTATTTT. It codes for CASSSLDRISGRWGTDTQYF.

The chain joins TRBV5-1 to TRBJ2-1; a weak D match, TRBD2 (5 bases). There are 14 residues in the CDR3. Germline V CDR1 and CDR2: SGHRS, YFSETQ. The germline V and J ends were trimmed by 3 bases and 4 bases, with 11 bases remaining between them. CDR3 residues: CASSSFGLYNEQFF. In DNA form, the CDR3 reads TGCGCCAGCAGCTCCTTCGGACTGTACAATGAGCAGTTCTTC.

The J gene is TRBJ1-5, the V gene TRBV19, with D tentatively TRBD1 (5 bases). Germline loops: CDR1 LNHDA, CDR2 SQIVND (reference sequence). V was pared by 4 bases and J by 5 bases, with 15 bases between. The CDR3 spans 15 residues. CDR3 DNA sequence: TGTGCCAGTAGTACCCTACGACAGTACCATCAGCCCCAGCATTTT. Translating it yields CASSTLRQYHQPQHF.

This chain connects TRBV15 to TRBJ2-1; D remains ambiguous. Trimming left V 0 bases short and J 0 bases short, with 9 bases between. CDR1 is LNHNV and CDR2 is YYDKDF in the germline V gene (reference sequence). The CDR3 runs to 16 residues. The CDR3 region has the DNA TGTGCCACCAGCAGAGATCCCTTAATCTCCTACAATGAGCAGTTCTTC. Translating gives CATSRDPLISYNEQFF.

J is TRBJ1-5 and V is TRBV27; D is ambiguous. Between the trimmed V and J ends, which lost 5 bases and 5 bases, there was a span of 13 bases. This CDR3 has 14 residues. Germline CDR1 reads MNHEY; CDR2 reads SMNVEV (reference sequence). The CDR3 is CASSPYRVYQPQHF. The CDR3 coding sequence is TGTGCCAGCAGTCCATACCGGGTTTATCAGCCCCAGCATTTT.

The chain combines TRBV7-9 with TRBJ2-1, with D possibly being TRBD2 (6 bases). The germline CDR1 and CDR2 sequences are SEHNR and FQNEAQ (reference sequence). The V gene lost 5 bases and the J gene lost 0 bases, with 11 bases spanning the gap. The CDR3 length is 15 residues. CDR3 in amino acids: CASSGLGLSYNEQFF. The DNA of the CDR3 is TGTGCCAGCAGCGGGCTGGGACTCTCCTACAATGAGCAGTTCTTC.

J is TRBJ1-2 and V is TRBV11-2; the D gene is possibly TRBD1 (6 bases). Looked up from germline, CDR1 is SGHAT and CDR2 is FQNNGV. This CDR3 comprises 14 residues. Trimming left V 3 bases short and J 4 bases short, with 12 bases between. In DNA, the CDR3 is TGTGCCAGCAGCTTCCGGGGCAGGGGCTATGGCTACACCTTC. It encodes CASSFRGRGYGYTF.

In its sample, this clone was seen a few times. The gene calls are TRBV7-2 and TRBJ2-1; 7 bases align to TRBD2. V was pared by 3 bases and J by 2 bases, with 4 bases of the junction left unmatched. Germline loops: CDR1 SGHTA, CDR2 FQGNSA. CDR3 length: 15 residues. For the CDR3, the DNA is TGTGCCAGCAGCTTCTCCCTAGCGGCCTACAATGAGCAGTTCTTC. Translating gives CASSFSLAAYNEQFF.

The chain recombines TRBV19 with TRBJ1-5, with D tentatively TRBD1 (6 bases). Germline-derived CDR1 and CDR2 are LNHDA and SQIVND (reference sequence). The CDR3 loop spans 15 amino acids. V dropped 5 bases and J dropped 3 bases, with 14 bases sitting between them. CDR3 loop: CASSAPGATNQPQHF. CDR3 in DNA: TGTGCCAGTAGTGCCCCAGGGGCGACCAATCAGCCCCAGCATTTT.

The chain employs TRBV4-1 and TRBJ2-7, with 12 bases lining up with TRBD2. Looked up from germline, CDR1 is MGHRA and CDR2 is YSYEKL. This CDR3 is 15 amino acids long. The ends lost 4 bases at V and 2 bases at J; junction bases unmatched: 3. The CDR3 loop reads CASSRGLAGAYEQYF. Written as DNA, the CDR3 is TGCGCCAGCAGCCGGGGACTAGCGGGTGCCTACGAGCAGTACTTC.

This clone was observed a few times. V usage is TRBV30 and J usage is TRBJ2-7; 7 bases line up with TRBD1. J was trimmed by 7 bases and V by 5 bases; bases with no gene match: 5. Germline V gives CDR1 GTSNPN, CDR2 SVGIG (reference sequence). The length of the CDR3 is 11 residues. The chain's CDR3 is CAWSQGDEQYF. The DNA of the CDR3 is TGTGCCTGGTCGCAGGGGGATGAGCAGTACTTC.

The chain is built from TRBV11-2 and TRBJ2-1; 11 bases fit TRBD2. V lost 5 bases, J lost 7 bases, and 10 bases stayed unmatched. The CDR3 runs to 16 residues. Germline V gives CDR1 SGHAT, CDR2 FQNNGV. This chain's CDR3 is CASSLELAGGSNEQFF. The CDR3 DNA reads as TGTGCCAGCAGCCTGGAGCTAGCGGGAGGCTCAAATGAGCAGTTCTTC. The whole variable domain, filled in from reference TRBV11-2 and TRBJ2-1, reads EAGVAQSPRYKIIEKRQSVAFWCNPISGHATLYWYQQILGQGPKLLIQFQNNGVVDDSQLPKDRFSAERLKGVDSTLKIQPAKLEDSAVYLCASSLELAGGSNEQFFGPGTRLTVL.

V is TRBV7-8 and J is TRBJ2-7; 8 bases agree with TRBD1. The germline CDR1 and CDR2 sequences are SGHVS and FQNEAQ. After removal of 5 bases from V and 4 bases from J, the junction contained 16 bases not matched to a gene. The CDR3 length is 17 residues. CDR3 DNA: TGTGCCAGCAGCCCCCTTTTCGGAAACAGGGGGTATTACGAGCAGTACTTC. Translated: CASSPLFGNRGYYEQYF.

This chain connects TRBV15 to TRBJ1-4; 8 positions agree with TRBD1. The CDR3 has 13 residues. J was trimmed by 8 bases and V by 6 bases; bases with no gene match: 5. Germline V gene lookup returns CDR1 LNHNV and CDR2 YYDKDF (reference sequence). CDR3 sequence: CATRGQGTEKLFF. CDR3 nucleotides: TGTGCCACCAGAGGACAGGGTACGGAAAAACTGTTTTTT.